This T cell receptor (beta chain) is from a study of naive and memory T cell subsets. The V gene's germline CDR1 is LGHNA and CDR2 YSLEER. The CDR3 extends over 15 amino acids. The V gene end was trimmed by 2 bases and the J gene end by 9 bases; junction bases not matched to a gene: 10. This clonotype was seen more than once but under ten times. An equimolar mix of two oligonucleotides served as the beta constant-region primer for TRBC1 and TRBC2. One entry per CDR3 protein results from TCRdb running MiXCR on the UMI-ligation and nested PCR reads. This table holds some 100,000 distinct CDR3 sequences, more than 6.5% found once.

V and J are TRBV4-3 and TRBJ2-1; 7 nucleotides agree with TRBD1. The TCR sequence derives from a human donor in good health. Sequencing was performed on central memory CD4+ T cells from blood. CDR3 nucleotide sequence: TGCGCCAGCAGCCAAAAACCAGGGACAGCTGGTGAGCAGTTCTTC. Residues: CASSQKPGTAGEQFF.